Following are 22 T cell receptor beta chains from one sample sequenced in a study of blood T cells in healthy people across ages. The second PCR ran about 7 to 12 cycles with a sample-barcoded 5' primer and J-beta primers. One entry per CDR3 protein, called by TCRdb with MiXCR from the 5' RACE reads. The data hold around 1.5 million distinct CDR3 sequences, with approximately 60% observed a single time. Source material: blood. All receptors derive from a man between 18 and 29 years old in good health.

The chain couples TRBV7-2 to TRBJ1-6; TRBD1 aligns across 7 bases. The CDR3 is 13 residues long. Unmatched junction bases numbered 5, after V lost 5 bases and J lost 10 bases. Germline V gene sequence: CDR1 SGHTA, CDR2 FQGNSA. CDR3 coding DNA: TGTGCCAGCAGCCCGACAGGGCCCTCACCCCTCCACTTT. It encodes CASSPTGPSPLHF.

The chain joins TRBV29-1 to TRBJ2-1; 8 bases agree with TRBD2. CDR1 SQVTM and CDR2 ANQGSEA come from the germline V gene. The CDR3 is 13 residues long. The trim removed 6 bases at V and 6 bases at J, leaving 7 bases unmatched. CDR3 region: CSVREATRNEQFF. The DNA for the CDR3 is TGCAGCGTGCGGGAGGCTACCCGCAATGAGCAGTTCTTC.

The gene calls are TRBV4-2 and TRBJ2-1; D remains ambiguous. CDR3 length: 16 residues. CDR1 and CDR2 from the germline V gene are LGHNA and YNFKEQ. Trimming took 3 bases from V and 0 from J, leaving 12 bases between them. CDR3 region: CASSHPELSSYNEQFF. CDR3 bases: TGTGCCAGCAGCCATCCCGAGCTGAGCTCCTACAATGAGCAGTTCTTC.

The chain carries TRBV3-1 and TRBJ2-1; 11 bases align to TRBD2. With 0 bases clipped from V and 10 bases from J, the junction kept 5 bases outside the gene matches. The CDR3 sequence is 15 residues long. CDR1 LGHDT and CDR2 YNNKEL come from the germline V gene (reference sequence). This CDR3 is CASSQESSGRKEQFF. The DNA of the CDR3 is TGTGCCAGCAGCCAAGAGTCTAGCGGGAGGAAAGAGCAGTTCTTC.

This chain links TRBV5-4 with TRBJ2-5; tentative D call: TRBD2 (5 bases). The V end was cut by 5 bases, the J end by 3 bases, with 17 bases between. Germline values: CDR1 SGHNT, CDR2 YYREEE (reference sequence). This CDR3 has 15 residues. The CDR3 loop reads CASRETNQAEETQYF. The CDR3 coding sequence is TGTGCCAGCAGGGAGACTAACCAGGCAGAAGAGACCCAGTACTTC.

The V call is TRBV6-5, the J call TRBJ1-2; D not resolved. The CDR3 consists of 15 residues. Germline CDR1 is MNHEY and CDR2 is SVGAGI. Trimming removed 0 bases at V and 7 bases at J, with 15 bases between. CDR3 nucleotide sequence: TGTGCCAGCAGTTACTCCGGGGTATATCGCAGTGGCTACACCTTC. Its translation: CASSYSGVYRSGYTF.

This sequence joins TRBV20-1 and TRBJ2-7; 9 bases agree with TRBD1. The CDR3 has 15 residues. Unmatched junction bases numbered 10, after V lost 4 bases and J lost 3 bases. CDR1 DFQATT and CDR2 SNEGSKA come from the germline V gene (reference sequence). CDR3 nucleotide sequence: TGCAGTGCTACTCCGGGACAGGGACGCTTCTACGAGCAGTACTTC. Encoded protein: CSATPGQGRFYEQYF.

The chain has TRBV7-9 and TRBJ1-2, with a tentative D call TRBD1 (6 bases). CDR1 is SEHNR, CDR2 FQNEAQ, per germline (reference sequence). The CDR3 has 16 amino acids. Trimming removed 4 bases at V and 1 base at J, with 16 bases between. CDR3 bases: TGTGCCAGCAGCTCCAATGACAGGTTCTTTAACTATGGCTACACCTTC. Amino acids: CASSSNDRFFNYGYTF. The full variable domain, with the rest looked up from reference TRBV7-9 and TRBJ1-2, is DTGVSQNPRHKITKRGQNVTFRCDPISEHNRLYWYRQTLGQGPEFLTYFQNEAQLEKSRLLSDRFSAERPKGSFSTLEIQRTEQGDSAMYLCASSSNDRFFNYGYTFGSGTRLTVV.

The V and J genes are TRBV25-1 and TRBJ1-1; no reliable D call. V shed 4 bases and J shed 1 base, with 10 bases lying between them. CDR3 length equals 14 residues. Germline values: CDR1 MGHDK, CDR2 SYGVNS. The DNA of the CDR3 is TGTGCCAGCAGTGCTGGTACAGAGAACACTGAAGCTTTCTTT. Protein: CASSAGTENTEAFF. The full variable domain, in which reference TRBV25-1 and TRBJ1-1 provide the parts outside the CDR3, is EADIYQTPRYLVIGTGKKITLECSQTMGHDKMYWYQQDPGMELHLIHYSYGVNSTEKGDLSSESTVSRIRTEHFPLTLESARPSHTSQYLCASSAGTENTEAFFGQGTRLTVV.

This rearrangement joins TRBV7-8 to TRBJ2-7; D might be TRBD1 or TRBD2, each matching 5 bases. The germline V gene encodes CDR1 SGHVS and CDR2 FQNEAQ. The CDR3 is 15 amino acids. Trimming took off 0 bases at V and 3 bases at J, with 12 bases between the two ends. Here the CDR3 DNA reads TGTGCCAGCAGCTTAGCGCCGGGACCTCTCTACGAGCAGTACTTC. Its protein product is CASSLAPGPLYEQYF. Full variable domain (missing parts from reference TRBV7-8 and TRBJ2-7): GAGVSQSPRYKVAKRGQDVALRCDPISGHVSLFWYQQALGQGPEFLTYFQNEAQLDKSGLPSDRFFAERPEGSVSTLKIQRTQQEDSAVYLCASSLAPGPLYEQYFGPGTRLTVT.

The V and J genes are TRBV5-5 and TRBJ2-1; tentative D call: TRBD1 (6 bases). The germline V gene has CDR1 SGHKS and CDR2 YYEKEE (reference sequence). The CDR3 runs 17 residues. Trimming cost V 4 bases and J 7 bases, with 24 bases left between them. The DNA of the CDR3 is TGTGCCAGCAGCCATACCTTGGCTGGACAGCTCGGGAATGAGCAGTTCTTC. It yields the protein CASSHTLAGQLGNEQFF.

The sample holds a few counts of this clonotype. This rearrangement joins TRBV6-5 to TRBJ2-5; 10 bases map to TRBD2. From germline, CDR1 is MNHEY and CDR2 SVGAGI. There are 15 residues in the CDR3. J was trimmed by 5 bases and V by 4 bases; bases with no gene match: 7. CDR3 in DNA: TGTGCCAGCAGTTCTTCTAGCGGGGGAAGGGAGACCCAGTACTTC. This sequence encodes CASSSSSGGRETQYF.

This rearrangement joins TRBV20-1 to TRBJ2-7; D possibly corresponds to TRBD1 (6 bases). The CDR3 covers 13 residues. V was cut by 7 bases and J by 4 bases, with 17 bases left in between. Germline CDR1 DFQATT, CDR2 SNEGSKA (reference sequence). DNA of the CDR3: TGCAGTGGATGGGGGACATTGACTTACGAGCAGTACTTC. This encodes CSGWGTLTYEQYF.

The CDR3 DNA reads as TGTGCCAGCAGTCGAGTCGACAGCCTCAGCTCCTACGAGCAGTACTTC. This gives the protein CASSRVDSLSSYEQYF. The chain carries TRBV28 and TRBJ2-7; D perhaps matches TRBD1 (5 bases). Trimming stripped 5 bases from V and 0 bases from J, with 17 bases between. This CDR3 contains 16 residues. Looked up from germline, CDR1 is MDHEN and CDR2 is SYDVKM.

This chain connects TRBV7-9 to TRBJ2-1; D is unresolved. This CDR3 has 13 amino acids. Germline values: CDR1 SEHNR, CDR2 FQNEAQ (reference sequence). Trimming removed 2 bases from V and 8 bases from J, with 10 bases in between. CDR3 sequence reads: CASSLSPPDEQFF. The DNA for the CDR3 is TGTGCCAGCAGCTTATCTCCCCCGGATGAGCAGTTCTTC. The entire variable domain, with the rest obtained from reference TRBV7-9 and TRBJ2-1, is as follows: DTGVSQNPRHKITKRGQNVTFRCDPISEHNRLYWYRQTLGQGPEFLTYFQNEAQLEKSRLLSDRFSAERPKGSFSTLEIQRTEQGDSAMYLCASSLSPPDEQFFGPGTRLTVL.

The CDR3 loop reads CASSIEGAEDTQYF. The CDR3 DNA reads as TGCGCCAGCAGCATTGAGGGGGCAGAAGATACGCAGTATTTT. The chain carries TRBV4-3 and TRBJ2-3, with 7 bases aligning to TRBD1. After removal of 5 bases from V and 5 bases from J, the junction contained 7 bases not matched to a gene. Germline V CDR1 and CDR2: LGHNA, YSLEER. The CDR3 covers 14 residues.

The rearrangement joins TRBV2 to TRBJ2-1; tentative D call: TRBD1 (5 bases). CDR3 length equals 13 residues. The germline V gene encodes CDR1 SNHLY and CDR2 FYNNEI. Between the trimmed V and J ends, which lost 7 bases and 9 bases, there was a span of 16 bases. The CDR3 is CASTHRIPREQFF. The CDR3 nucleotides are TGTGCCAGCACCCACAGGATCCCACGTGAGCAGTTCTTC.

The chain carries TRBV27 and TRBJ2-7; 11 nucleotides line up with TRBD2. Germline values: CDR1 MNHEY, CDR2 SMNVEV (reference sequence). The J segment lost 2 bases and the V segment lost 0 bases, leaving 6 bases of the junction unmatched. This CDR3 comprises 17 residues. In nucleotides, the CDR3 is TGTGCCAGCAGTTTATCCCTCACTAGCGGGGGCGCCTACGAGCAGTACTTC. Its translation: CASSLSLTSGGAYEQYF.

The chain uses TRBV20-1 and TRBJ2-3; TRBD2 agrees at 11 bases. The V gene's germline CDR1 is DFQATT and CDR2 SNEGSKA (reference sequence). This CDR3 has 17 residues. The V and J ends lost 0 bases and 2 bases, in that order; junction bases with no gene match: 7. CDR3 DNA: TGCAGTGCTAGAGATTTAGCGGGGGGGCCTTTCACAGATACGCAGTATTTT. Its translation: CSARDLAGGPFTDTQYF.

CDR3 bases: TGCAGTGCTAGAACGACTAGCGGGGCGACCCTCTACCAAGAGACCCAGTACTTC. Its translation: CSARTTSGATLYQETQYF. The chain recombines TRBV20-1 with TRBJ2-5; 11 bases fit TRBD2. The junction had 11 bases not matched to a gene; V was cut back by 2 bases and J by 0 bases. Germline loops: CDR1 DFQATT, CDR2 SNEGSKA (reference sequence). The CDR3 contains 18 residues.

This clonotype was observed once. The chain has TRBV5-1 and TRBJ1-6, with 8 nucleotides matching TRBD1. Trimming cost V 5 bases and J 10 bases; bases outside gene matches: 11. The CDR3 extends over 15 amino acids. Germline assignment: CDR1 SGHRS and CDR2 YFSETQ. DNA of the CDR3: TGCGCCAGCAGTCCAGCCGGGACAGGATACTCACCCCTCCACTTT. It encodes CASSPAGTGYSPLHF.

The J gene is TRBJ2-3, the V gene TRBV12-3 or TRBV12-4; weak D call: TRBD1 (6 bases). The germline V and J ends were trimmed by 5 bases and 6 bases, with 18 bases remaining between them. The CDR3 contains 15 residues. The CDR3 DNA follows: TGTGCCAGCAGTCCCCCAACAGGGTTCGGGGATACGCAGTATTTT. Protein: CASSPPTGFGDTQYF.